This T cell receptor (beta chain) was sequenced in a study of shared clonotypes between healthy human individuals. Trimming removed 10 bases from V and 0 bases from J, with 12 bases in between. The germline V gene has CDR1 MDHEN and CDR2 SYDVKM. This CDR3 has 13 amino acids. Measured with immunoSEQ multiplex PCR; TCRdb has only the in-frame clones, and not every one. The profile shows 850,000 to 1,100,000 clones, about 80% of them singletons. Every donor was a Caucasian adult from Nashville, Tennessee. Memory CD4+ cells were the fraction left after CD45RA+ naive selection. In its sample, this clone was seen many times. Its target is not known. Overall study results and limits: Estimated richness was generally greater in naive than memory subsets.

This receptor was identified in a man in his late teens or twenties in good health. Some clones in this sample may be carry-over from other donors' samples. J is TRBJ1-2 and V is TRBV28, with TRBD1 as a possible D gene (5 bases). The sample consisted of memory CD4+ T cells from PBMCs. Subset defined: CD45RA-negative fraction. In DNA, the CDR3 is TGTGCCACCGCTGGGGGAGCTAACTATGGCTACACCTTC. Translating gives CATAGGANYGYTF.